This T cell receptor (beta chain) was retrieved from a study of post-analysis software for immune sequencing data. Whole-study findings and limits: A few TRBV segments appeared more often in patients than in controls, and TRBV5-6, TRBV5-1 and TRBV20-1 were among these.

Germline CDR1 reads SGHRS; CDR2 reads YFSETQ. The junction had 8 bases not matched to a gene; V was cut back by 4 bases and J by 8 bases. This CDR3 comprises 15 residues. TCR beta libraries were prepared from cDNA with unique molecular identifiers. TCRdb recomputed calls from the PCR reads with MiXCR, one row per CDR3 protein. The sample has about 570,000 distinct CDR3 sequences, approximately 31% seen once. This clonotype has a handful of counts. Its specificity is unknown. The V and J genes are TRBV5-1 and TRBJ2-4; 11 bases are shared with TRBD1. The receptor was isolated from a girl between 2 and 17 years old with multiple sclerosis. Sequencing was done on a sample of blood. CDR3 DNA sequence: TGCGCCAGCAGCATCAGGACAGGGGGCGAGGACATTCAGTACTTC. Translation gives CASSIRTGGEDIQYF.